Listed here is a single T cell receptor beta chain. Its recognized antigen is unknown. The record has no base qualities; no much larger clone is one base away. This entry belongs to a study of shared clonotypes between healthy human individuals (dated by TCRdb to 2020 to 2022). The study in broad terms: A couple of women and a few men aged 18 to 49 years were included in the cohort. For each donor, CD4 naive and CD4 memory were each run on three plates, CD8 naive on two plates, and CD8 memory on one plate. To estimate repertoire size and how much clonotypes are shared between individuals, the study performed deep sequencing of blood TCR repertoires from five healthy adults. Libraries were prepared and TCR repertoires were sequenced by different laboratories using diverse techniques, in order to increase sequencing depth and limit assay-specific biases. Each donor's leukapheresis produced roughly between roughly 0.9 and 8.9 billion PBMCs.

The donors were healthy, HIV-negative adults who had no recently reported acute infections or vaccinations. Every donor was a Caucasian adult living in Nashville, Tennessee, USA. CD4+ T cells were enriched through magnetic negative selection, after which naive cells were positively selected on CD45RA and the remaining negative fraction served as the memory subset. Blood was obtained by leukapheresis, after which PBMCs were separated by Ficoll-Histopaque density gradient centrifugation and cryopreserved in liquid nitrogen vapor phase. Analytical flow cytometry was used to check the purity and quantity of every magnetically sorted T cell population. From each sorted fraction, genomic DNA was isolated and quantified by UV absorbance on a Nanodrop 2000c. The research as a whole found: Across several donors, about 4.5% of naive CD4, approximately 3.6% of naive CD8, around 2.5% of memory CD4, and about 0.44% of memory CD8 clonotypes were shared. Incomplete sequencing was indicated by rarefaction of sorted-subset datasets, despite the large sequencing depth. Only blood was sampled, and tissue TCR repertoires likely differ from those in blood. Because the study included a small number of donors, the genetic and exposure-history diversity represented was limited. Pairwise subsampling indicated that sequencing depth was expected to affect the degree of clonotype sharing among donors. Estimated clonotype richness was generally larger for naive than for memory subsets. Compared with non-shared clonotypes, clonotypes shared by all four sorted-subset donors had higher generation probabilities.

The CDR3 starts with the cysteine, ends with the phenylalanine, and has 11 residues. Kept here is only the CDR3 DNA, which spans 33 bases and is read in frame from base 1. Compared with germline, V lacks 6 bases and J lacks 6 bases; bases without a gene match: 3. According to the germline V gene, CDR1 reads SGHRS and CDR2 reads YFSETQ. Using the deep immunoSEQ assay, multiplex PCR amplified TCR CDR3 regions from genomic DNA. Genomic DNA extracted from each cell subset was distributed evenly over all wells of several immunoSEQ 96-well plates, and each plate served as one replicate. Each replicate PCR for sorted subsets received roughly 200 ng genomic DNA, equal to around 32,000 T cell genomes. Purified libraries were measured with a Qubit 3.0 fluorometer, size-checked on a Bioanalyzer 2100, and measured again with the KAPA Library Quantification kit. Every immunoSEQ 96-well plate was sequenced on a separate single-read 150-cycle Illumina NextSeq 550 flow cell. The study's own analysis went as follows. The immunoSEQ output contained only junctional sequences without quality scores, so filtering could not match that applied to full-length reads. Sequences were annotated with PyIR, a Python wrapper for IgBLAST v1.9, and V/J genes and CDR3 were assigned using IMGT germline references. Any read was removed if the V/J assignment was weak (E-value above 1e-6), the CDR3 was missing, or the read contained stop codons, out-of-frame junctions, or ambiguous translated residues. V3J clonotypes were defined by identical inferred V gene, J gene, and CDR3 amino acid sequence. Percentage overlap between repertoires was computed as shared unique clonotypes divided by the size of the smaller repertoire. RTK rarefaction, the Chao1 estimator, and Recon v2.1 estimates of unobserved clonotypes were used to assess repertoire richness. Generation probabilities were computed with OLGA for all TCRbeta clonotypes obtained by the gDNA method from a few donors. In its TCRdb copy, this immuneACCESS table keeps in-frame sequences only and misses some clones. Where compared with another copy, unresolved V genes explain less than half of these, and the others have no known cause. V, J and clone size are taken as reported in that table, and D and trimming were inferred from the DNA itself. For this sample the table gives millions of clones, of which 85% to 95% were detected only once. The ten largest account for under 0.15% of the sample.

The sequence was collected from a man aged 18 to 30 in good health. The chain is encoded by TRBV5-1 joined to TRBJ2-7, and TRBD2 matches 7 of the central bases. Source material: naive CD4+ T cells sorted from blood. According to the study, the label for this sample's cell subset or site signals: CD45RA+ positively selected. For the CDR3, the sequence is CASTAGSEQYF. The DNA is TGCGCCAGCACAGCGGGGTCCGAGCAGTACTTC.